Each of the 29 T cell receptor beta chains below was sequenced from the same sample in a study of blood T cell repertoires in COVID-19. TCRdb's table, derived via immunoSEQ multiplex PCR, lists solely in-frame clones and lacks some. The table includes 71,000 or so clones, approximately 90% detected once. Input material: peripheral blood. Receptor source: a woman under 30 with acute or convalescent COVID-19.

The V call is TRBV7-6, the J call TRBJ1-5; 7 bases fit TRBD1. The CDR3 totals 14 residues. CDR1 is SGHVS and CDR2 is FNYEAQ in the germline V gene. V shed 5 bases, J shed 3 bases, and the junction held 4 bases outside the gene matches. The CDR3 coding sequence is TGTGCCAGCAGCCTAGGGGGCATCAATCAGCCCCAGCATTTT. As protein: CASSLGGINQPQHF.

V and J are TRBV28 and TRBJ2-3; 8 nucleotides align to TRBD2. The J segment lost 1 base and the V segment lost 0 bases, leaving 3 bases of the junction unmatched. CDR3 length equals 16 residues. Germline V gene sequence: CDR1 MDHEN, CDR2 SYDVKM. The CDR3 DNA sequence: TGTGCCAGCAGTTTATGGCAACTAGCGGGCACAGATACGCAGTATTTT. Amino acid sequence: CASSLWQLAGTDTQYF.

This clone turned up a few times. As DNA, the CDR3 is TGTGCCAGTAGTATAATAGCTAGCGGGGAGCTGTTTTTT. It specifies CASSIIASGELFF. The chain combines TRBV19 with TRBJ2-2; no firm D call. Germline values: CDR1 LNHDA, CDR2 SQIVND (reference sequence). The CDR3 runs 13 residues. Trimming left V 2 bases short and J 7 bases short, with 8 bases between.

The chain links TRBV29-1 to TRBJ2-2; D perhaps matches TRBD2 (6 bases). V was trimmed by 4 bases and J by 1 base, leaving 10 bases between them. The germline gives CDR1 SQVTM, CDR2 ANQGSEA. The CDR3 is 14 amino acids. This CDR3 is CSVAQGGNTGELFF. The DNA for the CDR3 is TGCAGCGTTGCCCAGGGAGGGAACACCGGGGAGCTGTTTTTT.

The chain is built from TRBV7-9 and TRBJ2-3; D is possibly TRBD1 (6 bases). This CDR3 region has 17 residues. The germline CDR1 and CDR2 sequences are SEHNR and FQNEAQ (reference sequence). Trimming left V 5 bases short and J 0 bases short, with 18 bases between. Here the CDR3 DNA reads TGTGCCAGCAGCCCTATCCTATTACAGGGTAGCACAGATACGCAGTATTTT. Protein product: CASSPILLQGSTDTQYF.

The chain joins TRBV7-9 to TRBJ1-4; unclear D gene. The CDR3 spans 16 residues. The germline CDR1 and CDR2 sequences are SEHNR and FQNEAQ (reference sequence). Deletions cut 1 base from V and 0 bases from J, with 9 bases between. Here the CDR3 DNA reads TGTGCCAGCAGCTTAGGGAGGGCTGCAACTAATGAAAAACTGTTTTTT. The encoded protein is CASSLGRAATNEKLFF.

The count of this clone is one. The chain recombines TRBV2 with TRBJ2-3; possible D gene TRBD2, 6 bases. The germline CDR1 and CDR2 sequences are SNHLY and FYNNEI. Trimming shortened V by 11 bases and J by 6 bases, and 27 bases separated the two germline ends. CDR3 length: 16 residues. CDR3 loop: CAGVGWASDLVDTQYF. The CDR3 DNA follows: TGTGCCGGGGTAGGGTGGGCTAGCGATTTGGTGGATACGCAGTATTTT. Variable domain in full (rest from reference TRBV2 and TRBJ2-3): EPEVTQTPSHQVTQMGQEVILRCVPISNHLYFYWYRQILGQKVEFLVSFYNNEISEKSEIFDDQFSVERPDGSNFTLKIRSTKLEDSAMYFCAGVGWASDLVDTQYFGPGTRLTVL.

The chain employs TRBV4-1 and TRBJ2-3; tentatively, D is TRBD1 (6 bases). V lost 0 bases to trimming and J lost 4 bases, with 20 bases between them. CDR3 length equals 18 residues. Germline lookup yields CDR1 MGHRA and CDR2 YSYEKL. The CDR3: CASSQDGGPGRMADTQYF. Here the CDR3 DNA reads TGCGCCAGCAGCCAAGATGGGGGCCCAGGGAGAATGGCAGATACGCAGTATTTT.

This chain connects TRBV6-5 to TRBJ2-1; TRBD1 agrees at 9 bases. Germline CDR1 MNHEY, CDR2 SVGAGI. The CDR3 spans 14 residues. V dropped 6 bases and J dropped 4; count of bases not matched to a gene: 4. CDR3 sequence reads: CASSTGTGYNEQFF. The CDR3, as DNA: TGTGCCAGCAGCACCGGGACAGGGTACAATGAGCAGTTCTTC.

CDR3 DNA: TGCGCCAGCAGCCAATCCCTTCGGGACAGTAGTGGTTCACCCCTCCACTTT. The encoded protein is CASSQSLRDSSGSPLHF. The chain recombines TRBV4-3 with TRBJ1-6; TRBD1 agrees at 7 bases. Germline CDR1 LGHNA, CDR2 YSLEER. J gave up 9 bases and V 2 bases, and 13 bases lay outside the gene matches. The CDR3 runs to 17 residues.

The V gene is TRBV5-1, the J gene TRBJ2-1; TRBD2 aligns across 7 bases. Trimming at V came to 0 bases and at J to 8 bases, leaving 5 bases not matched to a gene. This CDR3 comprises 14 residues. Germline V gene data show CDR1 as SGHRS and CDR2 as YFSETQ. The CDR3 nucleotides are TGCGCCAGCAGCTTGGCCGGACTAGTCGATGAGCAGTTCTTC. The encoded protein is CASSLAGLVDEQFF.

The gene calls are TRBV5-1 and TRBJ2-3, with D possibly being TRBD2 (5 bases). There are 15 residues in the CDR3. Trimming cost V 4 bases and J 2 bases, with 14 bases left between them. CDR1 SGHRS and CDR2 YFSETQ come from the germline V gene. The CDR3 sequence is CASSPRTSPTDTQYF. CDR3 DNA: TGCGCCAGCAGCCCCCGGACTTCGCCCACAGATACGCAGTATTTT.

This rearrangement joins TRBV15 to TRBJ1-2; 7 bases agree with TRBD1. The V segment lost 4 bases and the J segment 2 bases; nucleotides outside the gene matches: 1. The length of the CDR3 is 13 residues. The germline gives CDR1 LNHNV, CDR2 YYDKDF (reference sequence). CDR3 bases: TGTGCCACCAGCACGGGACAGAACTATGGCTACACCTTC. It encodes CATSTGQNYGYTF. Full variable domain (remainder filled in from reference TRBV15 and TRBJ1-2): DAMVIQNPRYQVTQFGKPVTLSCSQTLNHNVMYWYQQKSSQAPKLLFHYYDKDFNNEADTPDNFQSRRPNTSFCFLDIRSPGLGDTAMYLCATSTGQNYGYTFGSGTRLTVV.

This chain uses TRBV7-8 with TRBJ2-3; no reliable D call. The CDR3 loop spans 15 amino acids. Trimming took 3 bases from V and 4 from J, leaving 14 bases between them. The germline CDR1 and CDR2 sequences are SGHVS and FQNEAQ. This chain's CDR3 is CASSFSRTVADTQYF. The CDR3 bases are TGTGCCAGCAGCTTTAGTAGAACGGTCGCAGATACGCAGTATTTT.

This chain uses TRBV20-1 with TRBJ1-2; D call uncertain. V was cut by 5 bases and J by 9 bases, with 13 bases left in between. From germline, CDR1 is DFQATT and CDR2 SNEGSKA (reference sequence). The CDR3 runs 11 residues. The CDR3 region has the DNA TGCAGTGCTGGTTACTTACAGCGCTACACCTTC. This translates into CSAGYLQRYTF.

The chain recombines TRBV21-1 with TRBJ1-3; the table's D call of TRBD1 was not tested on the DNA. TRBV21-1 represents a pseudogene. This CDR3 contains 18 residues. The CDR3 loop is CASSKRGGQAPGGNTIYF. The CDR3 bases are TGTGCCAGCAGCAAAAGAGGGGGACAGGCCCCGGGTGGAAACACCATATATTTT.

The rearrangement uses TRBV5-5 and TRBJ2-5, with D hard to call. Per the germline V gene, CDR1 is SGHKS and CDR2 is YYEKEE (reference sequence). Deletions cut 2 bases from V and 3 bases from J, with 8 bases between. The CDR3 extends over 13 amino acids. The CDR3 loop is CASSFGSEETQYF. DNA for the CDR3: TGTGCCAGCAGCTTTGGCAGCGAAGAGACCCAGTACTTC.

The chain combines TRBV23-1 with TRBJ2-3, with D possibly TRBD2 on 6 matching bases. TRBV23-1 is an ORF, and what it does is uncertain. V lost 0 bases and J 5 bases, leaving 21 bases between the germline ends. This CDR3 has 18 residues. The CDR3 bases are TGCGCCAGCAGTCAATCAGTAAGCAGGGAGGTGGGTAAAGATACGCAGTATTTT. Encoded protein: CASSQSVSREVGKDTQYF.

The genes are TRBV7-9 and TRBJ1-1, with D possibly matching TRBD1 (5 bases). This CDR3 is 18 amino acids long. Germline-derived CDR1 and CDR2 are SEHNR and FQNEAQ (reference sequence). V was cut by 2 bases and J by 4 bases, with 23 bases left in between. The DNA of the CDR3 is TGTGCCAGCAGCTTATATGTTCCGCGCGGAGGGGTTTTCACTGAAGCTTTCTTT. This gives the protein CASSLYVPRGGVFTEAFF. The full variable domain, in which reference TRBV7-9 and TRBJ1-1 provide the parts outside the CDR3, is DTGVSQNPRHKITKRGQNVTFRCDPISEHNRLYWYRQTLGQGPEFLTYFQNEAQLEKSRLLSDRFSAERPKGSFSTLEIQRTEQGDSAMYLCASSLYVPRGGVFTEAFFGQGTRLTVV.

The J gene is TRBJ1-1, the V gene TRBV9, with 8 bases identical to TRBD1. Germline trimming cut 3 bases from V and 14 bases from J; bases unmatched to any gene: 15. From germline, CDR1 is SGDLS and CDR2 YYNGEE. The CDR3 contains 14 residues. Here the CDR3 reads CASSGPGQAVPRFF. The CDR3 DNA reads as TGTGCCAGCAGCGGGCCGGGACAGGCCGTTCCGAGATTCTTT.

The rearrangement uses TRBV3-1 (or the pseudogene TRBV3-2) and TRBJ1-2; 8 bases agree with TRBD1. Germline CDR1 and CDR2: LGHDT and YNNKEL (reference sequence). Trimming removed 4 bases from V and 5 bases from J; junction bases left unmatched: 12. The CDR3 extends over 16 amino acids. CDR3: CASSRVPGQVEYGYTF. For the CDR3, the DNA is TGTGCCAGCAGCCGAGTTCCGGGACAGGTTGAATATGGCTACACCTTC.

The chain employs TRBV30 and TRBJ2-3, with TRBD2 matching 8 bases. After removal of 0 bases from V and 6 bases from J, the junction contained 5 bases not matched to a gene. The germline V gene encodes CDR1 GTSNPN and CDR2 SVGIG (reference sequence). The CDR3 sequence is 14 residues long. The DNA of the CDR3 is TGTGCCTGGAGTGTAAAAGCGGGAGCTGATACGCAGTATTTT. Residues: CAWSVKAGADTQYF.

This chain connects TRBV7-2 to TRBJ1-2; D gene unclear. This CDR3 region has 14 residues. Germline CDR1 and CDR2: SGHTA and FQGNSA. V was pared by 5 bases and J by 0 bases, with 10 bases between. DNA for the CDR3: TGTGCCAGCAGCCGGGGAGTTACTAACTATGGCTACACCTTC. Amino acid sequence: CASSRGVTNYGYTF.

The V gene is TRBV19, the J gene TRBJ2-1; D might be TRBD1 (6 bases). With 4 bases removed from V and 0 bases from J, the gap between germline ends came to 10 bases. The germline V gene has CDR1 LNHDA and CDR2 SQIVND (reference sequence). There are 15 residues in the CDR3. In DNA form, the CDR3 reads TGTGCCAGTAGTAAACAGGGACCCTCCTACAATGAGCAGTTCTTC. Translation gives CASSKQGPSYNEQFF.

V is TRBV2 and J is TRBJ1-5; 7 bases line up with TRBD1. From germline, CDR1 is SNHLY and CDR2 FYNNEI. The CDR3 spans 16 residues. The V segment lost 0 bases and the J segment 10 bases; nucleotides outside the gene matches: 12. The CDR3 bases are TGTGCCAGCAGTGAAGCGCTTGGGACAGTCACCTCACCCCAGCATTTT. This gives the protein CASSEALGTVTSPQHF.

The chain uses TRBV19 and TRBJ1-3; D remains ambiguous. Germline assignment: CDR1 LNHDA and CDR2 SQIVND (reference sequence). The CDR3 is 13 residues long. V was shortened by 3 bases and J by 4 bases, with 7 bases between the two germline ends. CDR3 in amino acids: CASSIQAGNTIYF. The CDR3, as DNA: TGTGCCAGTAGTATCCAGGCGGGAAACACCATATATTTT.

This chain uses TRBV23-1 with TRBJ2-3; 8 bases fit TRBD2. Being an ORF, TRBV23-1 has a function that is uncertain. This CDR3 contains 17 residues. The V segment lost 3 bases and the J segment 0 bases; nucleotides outside the gene matches: 8. For the CDR3, the DNA is TGCGCCAGCAGTCACGGTGGTCGGGAGGGTAGCACAGATACGCAGTATTTT. Protein: CASSHGGREGSTDTQYF.

This chain connects TRBV28 to TRBJ1-2; the match to TRBD1 covers 7 bases. The germline V gene has CDR1 MDHEN and CDR2 SYDVKM. There are 16 residues in the CDR3. The V gene end was trimmed by 1 base and the J gene end by 4 bases; junction bases not matched to a gene: 9. In nucleotides, the CDR3 is TGTGCCAGCAGTTTATTCCGACAGGGCCTGCTCTATGGCTACACCTTC. Amino acid sequence: CASSLFRQGLLYGYTF.

This chain links TRBV5-1 with TRBJ1-1, with D maybe TRBD1 (6 bases). V was clipped by 4 bases and J by 1 base, with 11 bases between them. This CDR3 is 14 amino acids long. CDR1 SGHRS and CDR2 YFSETQ come from the germline V gene. CDR3 sequence (DNA): TGCGCCAGCAGCCTAGGGACATCGAACACTGAAGCTTTCTTT. Its protein product is CASSLGTSNTEAFF.